Below, 26 T cell receptor beta chains from the same sample are listed, as sequenced in a study of T-cell reconstitution after alpha-beta-depleted transplantation in children (dated by TCRdb to 2015 to 2016). The method was PCR. Sequencing instrument: Illumina HiSeq 2500. Molecular barcoding was employed in the preparation of TCR libraries, with unique molecular identifiers being used to normalize TCRbeta repertoire quantification. TCRdb reprocessing: public reads trimmed at Q25 with fastp, clones called with MiXCR, in-frame beta chains kept. A single entry per CDR3 protein holds the most common genes and DNA from its merged rows. For this sample the table gives hundreds of thousands of distinct CDR3 sequences, of which approximately 16% were detected only once. The top ten constitute under 1.2% of the sample. The starting material was PBMCs from the stem cell graft donor, obtained from the stem cell graft. The receptors originated from a human donor who donated a stem cell graft to a child with acute myeloid leukemia.

This clonotype showed up many times. The CDR3 sequence: CSASTIAGGDNEQFF. The DNA for the CDR3 is TGCAGTGCTAGCACAATAGCGGGGGGCGACAATGAGCAGTTCTTC. This chain uses TRBV20-1 with TRBJ2-1; 10 bases fit TRBD2. V lost 3 bases and J lost 5; bases outside the gene matches: 7. This CDR3 comprises 15 residues. CDR1 and CDR2 from the germline V gene are DFQATT and SNEGSKA (reference sequence).

The CDR3 sequence is CASSSEIFRELFF. CDR3 DNA: TGTGCCAGCAGCTCGGAGATTTTTAGGGAGCTGTTTTTT. This chain connects TRBV7-3 to TRBJ2-2; D gene unclear. The germline V and J ends were trimmed by 4 bases and 9 bases, with 12 bases remaining between them. CDR3 length: 13 amino acids. Germline V lookup: CDR1 SGHTA, CDR2 FQGTGA. Looking up the rest from reference TRBV7-3 and TRBJ2-2 gives the full variable domain: GAGVSQTPSNKVTEKGKYVELRCDPISGHTALYWYRQSLGQGPEFLIYFQGTGAADDSGLPNDRFFAVRPEGSVSTLKIQRTERGDSAVYLCASSSEIFRELFFGEGSRLTVL.

This clonotype was counted a few times. The chain has TRBV7-7 and TRBJ2-5; no firm D call. Germline V CDR1 and CDR2: SSHAT, FNYEAQ (reference sequence). V lost 3 bases and J 2 bases, leaving 13 bases between the germline ends. CDR3 length: 15 residues. The CDR3 protein is CASSLVGAPQETQYF. DNA of the CDR3: TGTGCCAGCAGCTTGGTAGGCGCCCCTCAAGAGACCCAGTACTTC.

The chain is built from TRBV5-1 and TRBJ1-6, with D perhaps matching TRBD1 (5 bases). CDR1 and CDR2 (germline): SGHRS, YFSETQ. The CDR3 covers 13 residues. V lost 3 bases and J 8 bases, leaving 9 bases between the germline ends. The CDR3 spells CASSSTVDSPLHF. CDR3 DNA: TGCGCCAGCAGCTCGACAGTAGATTCACCCCTCCACTTT.

The chain is built from TRBV12-3 or TRBV12-4 and TRBJ2-1; D is possibly TRBD1 or TRBD2 (5 bases each). This CDR3 comprises 14 residues. V lost 7 bases and J 1 base, leaving 11 bases between the germline ends. The CDR3 sequence is CASTRDRSYNEQFF. The DNA for the CDR3 is TGTGCCAGCACCCGGGACCGTTCCTACAATGAGCAGTTCTTC.

The genes are TRBV7-9 and TRBJ2-1; TRBD1 agrees at 10 bases. Trimming removed 5 bases from V and 6 bases from J; junction bases left unmatched: 7. The CDR3 totals 15 residues. Germline V gives CDR1 SEHNR, CDR2 FQNEAQ (reference sequence). Here the CDR3 reads CASSDHRDRGNEQFF. The CDR3 bases are TGTGCCAGCAGCGATCACCGGGACAGGGGCAATGAGCAGTTCTTC.

Concerning this clonotype: A much larger clone lies one base from this, so it may be a read error. This sequence joins TRBV12-3 or TRBV12-4 and TRBJ2-5; D is possibly TRBD2 (5 bases). V was cut by 3 bases and J by 3 bases, with 8 bases left in between. The CDR3 runs 13 residues. CDR3 region: CASSFDGEETQYF. The CDR3 region has the DNA TGTGCCAGCAGTTTCGACGGGGAAGAGACCCAGTACTTC.

This clonotype was detected many times. The rearrangement uses TRBV12-3 or TRBV12-4 and TRBJ2-6; D is uncertain. The CDR3 contains 15 residues. Trimming pared 8 bases from V and 1 base from J, leaving 12 bases between. CDR3 region: CASAPVYSGANVLTF. The CDR3 DNA reads TGTGCCAGCGCCCCTGTGTATTCTGGGGCCAACGTCCTGACTTTC.

This rearrangement joins TRBV28 to TRBJ2-4, with TRBD2 matching 11 bases. The germline V gene has CDR1 MDHEN and CDR2 SYDVKM. This CDR3 spans 16 amino acids. The V and J ends lost 6 bases and 4 bases, in that order; junction bases with no gene match: 8. CDR3 loop: CASRTSGTSGKNIQYF. CDR3 bases: TGTGCCAGCAGGACCTCCGGGACTAGCGGAAAAAACATTCAGTACTTC. The full variable domain, in which reference TRBV28 and TRBJ2-4 provide the parts outside the CDR3, is DVKVTQSSRYLVKRTGEKVFLECVQDMDHENMFWYRQDPGLGLRLIYFSYDVKMKEKGDIPEGYSVSREKKERFSLILESASTNQTSMYLCASRTSGTSGKNIQYFGAGTRLSVL.

The chain recombines TRBV20-1 with TRBJ1-5; D ambiguous. The germline V gene encodes CDR1 DFQATT and CDR2 SNEGSKA (reference sequence). The V gene lost 3 bases and the J gene lost 7 bases, with 16 bases spanning the gap. The CDR3 has 14 residues. The CDR3 region is CSASRSGDLQPQHF. CDR3 nucleotides: TGCAGTGCTAGCCGCTCCGGGGATCTGCAGCCCCAGCATTTT.

This clonotype was counted between two and nine times. This rearrangement joins TRBV7-6 to TRBJ1-1; 7 positions match TRBD1. Germline-derived CDR1 and CDR2 are SGHVS and FNYEAQ. Trimming at V came to 1 base and at J to 4 bases, leaving 6 bases not matched to a gene. The CDR3 totals 15 residues. DNA of the CDR3: TGTGCCAGCAGCTTAGGCGCAGGGGGGACCACTGAAGCTTTCTTT. Protein product: CASSLGAGGTTEAFF.

There are many counts of this clonotype. This sequence joins TRBV7-2 and TRBJ1-5; D is possibly TRBD1 (5 bases). CDR1 SGHTA and CDR2 FQGNSA come from the germline V gene. Trimming shortened V by 4 bases and J by 0 bases, and 13 bases separated the two germline ends. The CDR3 length is 16 residues. The CDR3 region is CASSYFRDGSNQPQHF. The CDR3 nucleotides read TGTGCCAGCAGCTACTTCCGGGACGGTAGCAATCAGCCCCAGCATTTT.

This rearrangement joins TRBV5-1 to TRBJ2-7; D possibly corresponds to TRBD2 (6 bases). This CDR3 is built from 14 residues. The germline V and J ends were trimmed by 0 bases and 4 bases, with 11 bases remaining between them. Germline CDR1 and CDR2: SGHRS and YFSETQ. In nucleotides, the CDR3 is TGCGCCAGCAGCTTGGAGGCAGGGAGGTACGAGCAGTACGTC. It yields the protein CASSLEAGRYEQYV.

The chain links TRBV15 to TRBJ1-5; no firm D call. V lost 0 bases and J 9 bases, leaving 9 bases between the germline ends. Looked up from germline, CDR1 is LNHNV and CDR2 is YYDKDF (reference sequence). This CDR3 comprises 13 residues. CDR3 sequence: CATSRDRWWPQHF. CDR3 sequence (DNA): TGTGCCACCAGCAGAGATCGCTGGTGGCCCCAGCATTTT.

The V call is TRBV5-1, the J call TRBJ2-3; D uncertain. This CDR3 comprises 12 residues. Germline CDR1 SGHRS, CDR2 YFSETQ. Trimming shortened V by 4 bases and J by 10 bases, and 13 bases separated the two germline ends. CDR3 in amino acids: CASSPTSPSQYF. The CDR3 DNA follows: TGCGCCAGCAGCCCGACTTCCCCCTCGCAGTATTTT.

For this clonotype: Since a much larger clone is just one base distant, this may be a read error. The CDR3 is CASSLTWRDTEAFF. The CDR3 nucleotides are TGTGCCAGCAGCTTAACCTGGAGGGACACTGAAGCTTTCTTT. This chain links TRBV7-3 with TRBJ1-1; unclear D gene. Per germline, CDR1 SGHTA and CDR2 FQGTGA. This CDR3 comprises 14 residues. The V end lost 0 bases, the J end lost 3 bases, and 8 bases lay between the germline ends.

This clonotype was counted a single time. The chain's CDR3 is CANPGLTTDEQFF. In DNA, the CDR3 is TGTGCCAACCCGGGACTAACTACGGATGAGCAGTTCTTC. This chain uses TRBV14 with TRBJ2-1; 7 bases agree with TRBD2. The CDR3 consists of 13 residues. Germline V gene lookup returns CDR1 SGHDN and CDR2 FVKESK. Trimming took 10 bases from V and 8 from J; bases not matched to a gene: 11.

This clonotype was observed many times. This sequence joins TRBV6-5 and TRBJ1-4, with D possibly being TRBD1 (6 bases). Germline CDR1 MNHEY, CDR2 SVGAGI. V lost 0 bases, J lost 8 bases, and 13 bases lay in between. This CDR3 spans 15 amino acids. CDR3 loop: CASSYSAGRGEKLFF. The CDR3 DNA is TGTGCCAGCAGTTACTCGGCAGGGAGGGGGGAAAAACTGTTTTTT.

A few counts support this clonotype. The rearrangement joins TRBV7-8 to TRBJ2-3; 10 bases map to TRBD1. With V trimmed by 11 bases and J by 4 bases, 6 bases remained unmatched. The germline V gene encodes CDR1 SGHVS and CDR2 FQNEAQ. This CDR3 spans 13 amino acids. CDR3 loop: CASRTGGADTQYF. The CDR3 DNA sequence: TGTGCCTCAAGGACAGGGGGTGCAGATACGCAGTATTTT.

This clonotype was counted only a few times. The chain has TRBV5-5 and TRBJ1-5; D is perhaps TRBD1 (5 bases). Trimming took off 4 bases at V and 4 bases at J, with 9 bases between the two ends. Per germline, CDR1 SGHKS and CDR2 YYEKEE (reference sequence). The CDR3 loop spans 13 amino acids. CDR3 nucleotides: TGTGCCAGCAGCGGGGGAGTTAATCAGCCCCAGCATTTT. This translates into CASSGGVNQPQHF. Full variable domain (outside the CDR3, taken from reference TRBV5-5 and TRBJ1-5): DAGVTQSPTHLIKTRGQQVTLRCSPISGHKSVSWYQQVLGQGPQFIFQYYEKEERGRGNFPDRFSARQFPNYSSELNVNALLLGDSALYLCASSGGVNQPQHFGDGTRLSIL.

This clonotype was observed a few times. The chain uses TRBV7-8 and TRBJ1-6; D may be TRBD1 (5 bases). The CDR3 runs 15 residues. Trimming removed 3 bases at V and 7 bases at J, with 13 bases between. The germline gives CDR1 SGHVS, CDR2 FQNEAQ. The CDR3: CASSFGDSGNSPLHF. CDR3 DNA sequence: TGTGCCAGCAGCTTTGGAGACAGCGGAAATTCACCCCTCCACTTT.

The rearrangement links TRBV9 to TRBJ2-1; 10 nucleotides match TRBD1. V lost 0 bases, J lost 7 bases, and 4 bases stayed unmatched. The CDR3 totals 15 residues. CDR1 SGDLS and CDR2 YYNGEE come from the germline V gene. CDR3 loop: CASSVGGQGSNEQFF. As DNA, the CDR3 is TGTGCCAGCAGCGTAGGGGGACAGGGGAGTAATGAGCAGTTCTTC.

This clonotype was observed many times. J is TRBJ2-4 and V is TRBV15; D is tentatively TRBD1 or TRBD2 (5 bases each). The V gene's germline CDR1 is LNHNV and CDR2 YYDKDF (reference sequence). Deletions cut 5 bases from V and 8 bases from J, with 19 bases between. The CDR3 covers 15 residues. The CDR3 nucleotides are TGTGCCACCAGCGGCCGGAGGCAGGGACGGGACATTCAGTACTTC. Translation gives CATSGRRQGRDIQYF.

J is TRBJ2-5 and V is TRBV29-1, with a possible D match to TRBD1 (6 bases). Germline CDR1 is SQVTM and CDR2 is ANQGSEA. Trimming left V 0 bases short and J 0 bases short, with 11 bases between. This CDR3 is built from 15 residues. CDR3 nucleotides: TGCAGCGTTGAAGATCGAAACAGGGACCAAGAGACCCAGTACTTC. This sequence encodes CSVEDRNRDQETQYF.

With regard to this clonotype: One end of the junction is discordant with germline, which a read error may explain. The rearrangement uses TRBV6-1 and TRBJ2-6; 8 nucleotides agree with TRBD1. This CDR3 is 18 amino acids long. CDR1 is MNHNS, CDR2 SASEGT, per germline. CDR3 nucleotides: TGTGCCAGCAGTGAAGCTGTGGGACAGGTGGCTGGGGCCAACGTCCTAACTTTC. The encoded protein is CASSEAVGQVAGANVLTF.

This clonotype has just a few counts. V gene TRBV6-5 combines with J gene TRBJ1-3; D may be TRBD1 (5 bases). The CDR3 spans 17 residues. V lost 0 bases and J lost 0, with 12 bases in between. Looked up from germline, CDR1 is MNHEY and CDR2 is SVGAGI. CDR3 protein: CASSYSTMGPSGNTIYF. Here the CDR3 DNA reads TGTGCCAGCAGTTACTCGACGATGGGACCCTCTGGAAACACCATATATTTT.